Listed below are T cell receptor beta chains from one sample, sequenced in a study of shared clonotypes between healthy human individuals. The data were produced by immunoSEQ multiplex PCR, yet TCRdb's version contains in-frame clones alone and is incomplete. Among under 2,500,000 clones listed, approximately 94% were seen once. Material for sequencing was naive CD4+ T cells sorted from blood. The receptors stem from a man in his late teens or twenties in good health. Each CDR3 is given with its conserved first and last residue. D genes are given only for firm matches. Clone size is shown for a subset of rows, as once, few, many or a class of expanded clone.

J gene: TRBJ1-6; clone size: once; D gene: TRBD1; V gene: TRBV30; CDR3 length: 16; CDR3 DNA: TGTGCCTGGAGGGACAGGGGGTTCTCGCCAGGCTCACCCCTCCACTTT; CDR3 protein: CAWRDRGFSPGSPLHF
J gene: TRBJ1-1; clone size: -; D gene: -; V gene: TRBV28; CDR3 length: 13; CDR3 DNA: TGTGCCAGCAGTTTCGGCCCGAACACTGAAGCTTTCTTT; CDR3 protein: CASSFGPNTEAFF
J gene: TRBJ2-3; clone size: few; D gene: TRBD2; V gene: TRBV6-6; CDR3 length: 12; CDR3 DNA: TGTGCCAGCAGTTACTTGGGACTAGCGCGGTATTTT; CDR3 protein: CASSYLGLARYF
J gene: TRBJ2-1; clone size: once; D gene: -; V gene: TRBV29-1; CDR3 length: 15; CDR3 DNA: TGCAGCGTTGAAGGCTCTCCAAGGACCTACAATGAGCAGTTCTTC; CDR3 protein: CSVEGSPRTYNEQFF
J gene: TRBJ1-4; clone size: -; D gene: TRBD1; V gene: TRBV9; CDR3 length: 14; CDR3 DNA: TGTGCCAGCAGCTCCCGACAGGGCATCGAAAAACTGTTTTTT; CDR3 protein: CASSSRQGIEKLFF
J gene: TRBJ2-1; clone size: -; D gene: -; V gene: TRBV7-2; CDR3 length: 18; CDR3 DNA: TGTGCCAGCAGCTTATTCTGGAATCCGGATAGCTCCTACAATGAGCAGTTCTTC; CDR3 protein: CASSLFWNPDSSYNEQFF
J gene: TRBJ1-2; clone size: -; D gene: -; V gene: TRBV15; CDR3 length: 15; CDR3 DNA: TGTGCCACCAGCAGAGATTTGGGGCTTCCCGGGGGCTACACCTTC; CDR3 protein: CATSRDLGLPGGYTF
J gene: TRBJ2-5; clone size: -; D gene: TRBD2; V gene: TRBV6-1; CDR3 length: 14; CDR3 DNA: TGTGCCAGCAGGGTCTTAGCGGGCCAAGAGACCCAGTACTTC; CDR3 protein: CASRVLAGQETQYF
J gene: TRBJ2-7; clone size: -; D gene: -; V gene: TRBV29-1; CDR3 length: 13; CDR3 DNA: TGCAGCGTCGACCGGGACAACTCCTACGAGCAGTACTTC; CDR3 protein: CSVDRDNSYEQYF
J gene: TRBJ2-5; clone size: -; D gene: -; V gene: TRBV7-2; CDR3 length: 17; CDR3 DNA: TGTGCCAGCAGCCCAGGCCGGGACATGAAACGCCAAGAGACCCAGTACTTC; CDR3 protein: CASSPGRDMKRQETQYF
J gene: TRBJ1-5; clone size: -; D gene: TRBD1; V gene: TRBV28; CDR3 length: 13; CDR3 DNA: TGTGCCAGCACCGGACAGGGTAATCAGCCCCAGCATTTT; CDR3 protein: CASTGQGNQPQHF
J gene: TRBJ2-3; clone size: once; D gene: -; V gene: TRBV7-2; CDR3 length: 15; CDR3 DNA: TGTGCCAGCAGCTTAGATGGAGGGGGCACAGATACGCAGTATTTT; CDR3 protein: CASSLDGGGTDTQYF
J gene: TRBJ2-3; clone size: -; D gene: -; V gene: TRBV6-6; CDR3 length: 12; CDR3 DNA: TGTGCCAGCAGTCCGACGGGAGATACGCAGTATTTT; CDR3 protein: CASSPTGDTQYF
J gene: TRBJ2-1; clone size: -; D gene: -; V gene: TRBV9; CDR3 length: 15; CDR3 DNA: TGTGCCAGCAGCGTCGGATCTGTCTCCTACAATGAGCAGTTCTTC; CDR3 protein: CASSVGSVSYNEQFF
J gene: TRBJ2-7; clone size: -; D gene: -; V gene: TRBV6-5; CDR3 length: 13; CDR3 DNA: TGTGCCAGCAGCCCTAATCCCTCCTACGAGCAGTACTTC; CDR3 protein: CASSPNPSYEQYF
J gene: TRBJ2-3; clone size: -; D gene: -; V gene: TRBV5-1; CDR3 length: 16; CDR3 DNA: TGCGCCAGCAGCCCGGACGGAGGCGGGAACGCAGATACGCAGTATTTT; CDR3 protein: CASSPDGGGNADTQYF
J gene: TRBJ1-1; clone size: -; D gene: -; V gene: TRBV6-6; CDR3 length: 13; CDR3 DNA: TGTGCCAGCAACCCAGGAACACCGGCTGAAGCTTTCTTT; CDR3 protein: CASNPGTPAEAFF
J gene: TRBJ1-2; clone size: -; D gene: -; V gene: TRBV30; CDR3 length: 17; CDR3 DNA: TGTGCCTGGAGTTACCGGGACGGGCAGCATTCTAACTATGGCTACACCTTC; CDR3 protein: CAWSYRDGQHSNYGYTF
J gene: TRBJ2-2; clone size: -; D gene: -; V gene: TRBV10-3; CDR3 length: 13; CDR3 DNA: TGTGCCATCAGGGGGGAGAACACCGGGGAGCTGTTTTTT; CDR3 protein: CAIRGENTGELFF
J gene: TRBJ2-3; clone size: -; D gene: TRBD2; V gene: TRBV9; CDR3 length: 19; CDR3 DNA: TGTGCCAGCAGCGTATATCCGGGACTAGCGGGGGATCGCACAGATACGCAGTATTTT; CDR3 protein: CASSVYPGLAGDRTDTQYF
J gene: TRBJ2-5; clone size: -; D gene: -; V gene: TRBV7-9; CDR3 length: 15; CDR3 DNA: TGTGCCAGCAGCTTAAGCAGGGCGCCCCAGGAGACCCAGTACTTC; CDR3 protein: CASSLSRAPQETQYF
J gene: TRBJ2-5; clone size: -; D gene: TRBD1; V gene: TRBV11-2; CDR3 length: 15; CDR3 DNA: TGTGCCAGCAGCCCCTCCCAGGGGGCGAGAGAGACCCAGTACTTC; CDR3 protein: CASSPSQGARETQYF
J gene: TRBJ1-6; clone size: -; D gene: -; V gene: TRBV5-4; CDR3 length: 17; CDR3 DNA: TGTGCCAGCAGCTTTGGAGGGGGGAGCTCCTATAATTCACCCCTCCACTTT; CDR3 protein: CASSFGGGSSYNSPLHF
J gene: TRBJ2-1; clone size: -; D gene: -; V gene: TRBV19; CDR3 length: 12; CDR3 DNA: TGTGCCAGTAGTACATGGCTAGCGGAGCAGTTCTTC; CDR3 protein: CASSTWLAEQFF
J gene: TRBJ1-2; clone size: -; D gene: -; V gene: TRBV5-4; CDR3 length: 13; CDR3 DNA: TGTGCCAGCAGCTCAGAGCAGGGGTGGGGCTACACCTTC; CDR3 protein: CASSSEQGWGYTF
J gene: TRBJ2-7; clone size: once; D gene: TRBD1; V gene: TRBV19; CDR3 length: 14; CDR3 DNA: TGTGCCAGTAGTATTAATCCAGGGGGCTACGAGCAGTACTTC; CDR3 protein: CASSINPGGYEQYF
J gene: TRBJ2-7; clone size: -; D gene: -; V gene: TRBV27; CDR3 length: 10; CDR3 DNA: TGTGCCAGCAGTTTTAGAGAGCAGTACTTC; CDR3 protein: CASSFREQYF
J gene: TRBJ2-7; clone size: -; D gene: TRBD2; V gene: TRBV9; CDR3 length: 15; CDR3 DNA: TGTGCCAGCAGCGTAGGACTAGCGGGGGCGGGCGAGCAGTACTTC; CDR3 protein: CASSVGLAGAGEQYF
J gene: TRBJ2-7; clone size: -; D gene: -; V gene: TRBV5-6; CDR3 length: 16; CDR3 DNA: TGTGCCAGCAGCCTGGAGATAGGTCTCAGCTCCTACGAGCAGTACTTC; CDR3 protein: CASSLEIGLSSYEQYF
J gene: TRBJ2-2; clone size: once; D gene: -; V gene: TRBV4-3; CDR3 length: 16; CDR3 DNA: TGCGCCAGCAGCCAAGATTTAGGGGTGAACACCGGGGAGCTGTTTTTT; CDR3 protein: CASSQDLGVNTGELFF
J gene: TRBJ2-3; clone size: -; D gene: -; V gene: TRBV7-9; CDR3 length: 14; CDR3 DNA: TGTGCCAGCAGCTTAGTAGGAAAGACAGATACGCAGTATTTT; CDR3 protein: CASSLVGKTDTQYF
J gene: TRBJ2-2; clone size: -; D gene: -; V gene: TRBV7-2; CDR3 length: 15; CDR3 DNA: TGTGCCAGCAGCCTGATGGGGGGCCTCACCGGGGAGCTGTTTTTT; CDR3 protein: CASSLMGGLTGELFF
J gene: TRBJ1-4; clone size: once; D gene: TRBD1; V gene: TRBV11-2; CDR3 length: 15; CDR3 DNA: TGTGCCAGCAGCTTTACTACAGGGGGCGAAGAAAAACTGTTTTTT; CDR3 protein: CASSFTTGGEEKLFF
J gene: TRBJ2-2; clone size: -; D gene: -; V gene: TRBV10-3; CDR3 length: 16; CDR3 DNA: TGTGCCACCGGAGCTCGTATAGGACAATTGGCCGGGGAGCTGTTTTTT; CDR3 protein: CATGARIGQLAGELFF
J gene: TRBJ2-2; clone size: -; D gene: TRBD1; V gene: TRBV7-6; CDR3 length: 15; CDR3 DNA: TGTGCCAGCAGCCACCGGACAGGGAATTCCGGGGAGCTGTTTTTT; CDR3 protein: CASSHRTGNSGELFF
J gene: TRBJ1-1; clone size: -; D gene: -; V gene: TRBV29-1; CDR3 length: 13; CDR3 DNA: TGCAGTGTACAGGGAGTCCTGAACACTGAAGCTTTCTTT; CDR3 protein: CSVQGVLNTEAFF
J gene: TRBJ1-1; clone size: -; D gene: -; V gene: TRBV6-6; CDR3 length: 16; CDR3 DNA: TGTGCCAGCAGTTCGTTTGAAACCTACATGAACACTGAAGCTTTCTTT; CDR3 protein: CASSSFETYMNTEAFF
J gene: TRBJ2-7; clone size: -; D gene: -; V gene: TRBV12-5; CDR3 length: 15; CDR3 DNA: TGTGCTAGTGGTTTGGTACGAGGGAGCTCCTACGAGCAGTACTTC; CDR3 protein: CASGLVRGSSYEQYF
J gene: TRBJ1-1; clone size: -; D gene: -; V gene: TRBV7-2; CDR3 length: 12; CDR3 DNA: TGTGCCAGCAGCCAGCGTAACACTGAAGCTTTCTTT; CDR3 protein: CASSQRNTEAFF
J gene: TRBJ1-4; clone size: -; D gene: TRBD1; V gene: TRBV9; CDR3 length: 14; CDR3 DNA: TGTGCCAGCAGCGCGGACAGGGTTTTTGAAAAACTGTTTTTT; CDR3 protein: CASSADRVFEKLFF
J gene: TRBJ1-2; clone size: -; D gene: TRBD1; V gene: TRBV20-1; CDR3 length: 11; CDR3 DNA: TGCAGTGCTAGTACAGGGGGAGGCTACACCTTC; CDR3 protein: CSASTGGGYTF
J gene: TRBJ1-6; clone size: -; D gene: -; V gene: TRBV28; CDR3 length: 12; CDR3 DNA: TGTGCCAGCAGCCAACAGGGTGGACCCCTCCACTTT; CDR3 protein: CASSQQGGPLHF
J gene: TRBJ1-4; clone size: -; D gene: -; V gene: TRBV9; CDR3 length: 14; CDR3 DNA: TGTGCCAGCAGCCCCCTGGGGGCTAATGAAAAACTGTTTTTT; CDR3 protein: CASSPLGANEKLFF
J gene: TRBJ2-1; clone size: once; D gene: TRBD2; V gene: TRBV11-2; CDR3 length: 16; CDR3 DNA: TGTGCCAGCAGCTCCTGGACTAGCGGGGCCTCCAATGAGCAGTTCTTC; CDR3 protein: CASSSWTSGASNEQFF
J gene: TRBJ2-7; clone size: -; D gene: -; V gene: TRBV5-4; CDR3 length: 12; CDR3 DNA: TGTGCCAGCAGCTCAAAGGGCTACGAGCAGTACTTC; CDR3 protein: CASSSKGYEQYF
J gene: TRBJ2-5; clone size: once; D gene: -; V gene: TRBV5-1; CDR3 length: 15; CDR3 DNA: TGCGCCAGCAGCTTGGGGAACGGGTACCAAGAGACCCAGTACTTC; CDR3 protein: CASSLGNGYQETQYF
J gene: TRBJ1-1; clone size: -; D gene: -; V gene: TRBV19; CDR3 length: 15; CDR3 DNA: TGTGCCAGTAGGGGGGGCGGATCTATGAACACTGAAGCTTTCTTT; CDR3 protein: CASRGGGSMNTEAFF
J gene: TRBJ1-3; clone size: -; D gene: -; V gene: TRBV11-2; CDR3 length: 16; CDR3 DNA: TGTGCCAGCAGCCGGAGACGGGCAGGTTCTGGAAACACCATATATTTT; CDR3 protein: CASSRRRAGSGNTIYF
J gene: TRBJ1-2; clone size: -; D gene: TRBD1; V gene: TRBV6-5; CDR3 length: 14; CDR3 DNA: TGTGCCAGCAGTTACGGCAGGGGGCCTGGTGGCTACACCTTC; CDR3 protein: CASSYGRGPGGYTF
J gene: TRBJ2-7; clone size: once; D gene: TRBD1; V gene: TRBV10-3; CDR3 length: 13; CDR3 DNA: TGTGCCATCTCGCGACAGGGGGACTACGAGCAGTACTTC; CDR3 protein: CAISRQGDYEQYF
J gene: TRBJ1-2; clone size: -; D gene: TRBD1; V gene: TRBV27; CDR3 length: 16; CDR3 DNA: TGTGCCAGCAGTTTCATTCCAGGGGGCGATGGTTCCGGCTACACCTTC; CDR3 protein: CASSFIPGGDGSGYTF
J gene: TRBJ2-2; clone size: once; D gene: TRBD2; V gene: TRBV7-2; CDR3 length: 16; CDR3 DNA: TGTGCCAGCAGCAGCACCGGGACTATCAACACCGGGGAGCTGTTTTTT; CDR3 protein: CASSSTGTINTGELFF
J gene: TRBJ2-3; clone size: -; D gene: -; V gene: TRBV5-1; CDR3 length: 16; CDR3 DNA: TGCGCCAGCAGCAGGAGGGGCCCCGACATGACAGATACGCAGTATTTT; CDR3 protein: CASSRRGPDMTDTQYF
J gene: TRBJ1-1; clone size: -; D gene: -; V gene: TRBV19; CDR3 length: 15; CDR3 DNA: TGTGCCAGTAGTGACCCGGGTCTCTCCCCACTCGAAGCTTTCTTT; CDR3 protein: CASSDPGLSPLEAFF
J gene: TRBJ2-7; clone size: -; D gene: TRBD2; V gene: TRBV7-9; CDR3 length: 19; CDR3 DNA: TGTGCCCTTCGAAAGATACTAGCGGGAGGGCCCATCTTTATCTACGAGCAGTACTTC; CDR3 protein: CALRKILAGGPIFIYEQYF